The sequence of this T cell receptor (beta chain) was determined in a study of OX40 agonist ivuxolimab in advanced cancers. Study-wide context: The treatment was a fully human IgG2 OX40 agonist, ivuxolimab.

Whole-study results and caveats: Expanded clones belonging to CD8+ T cells outnumbered, on average, those of CD4+. There was clonal expansion of CD4+ and CD8+ blood T cells by week 6 at 0.1 to 3.0 mg/kg.

This clone appeared a few times. Antigen specificity is unknown. Method: immunoSEQ multiplex PCR; TCRdb's copy keeps in-frame clones and lacks some. The sample holds tens of thousands of clones; 85% are singletons and the top ten take 2.8%. With baseline, cycle 4 day 1, and cycle 7 day 1 as timepoints, blood was sampled. Germline V lookup: CDR1 SGHRS, CDR2 YFSETQ. The CDR3 is 14 amino acids. V was clipped by 3 bases and J by 6 bases, with 16 bases between them. This clonotype was obtained from an adult with an advanced solid tumor such as melanoma, head and neck, liver or kidney cancer. The starting material was CD4+ or CD8+ T cells sorted from blood, obtained in a trial of the OX40 agonist ivuxolimab. The rearrangement links TRBV5-1 to TRBJ2-7, with unresolved D. As DNA, the CDR3 is TGCGCCAGCAGCTCGGCCGGGCCCCCAGGCGAGCAGTACTTC. It encodes CASSSAGPPGEQYF.